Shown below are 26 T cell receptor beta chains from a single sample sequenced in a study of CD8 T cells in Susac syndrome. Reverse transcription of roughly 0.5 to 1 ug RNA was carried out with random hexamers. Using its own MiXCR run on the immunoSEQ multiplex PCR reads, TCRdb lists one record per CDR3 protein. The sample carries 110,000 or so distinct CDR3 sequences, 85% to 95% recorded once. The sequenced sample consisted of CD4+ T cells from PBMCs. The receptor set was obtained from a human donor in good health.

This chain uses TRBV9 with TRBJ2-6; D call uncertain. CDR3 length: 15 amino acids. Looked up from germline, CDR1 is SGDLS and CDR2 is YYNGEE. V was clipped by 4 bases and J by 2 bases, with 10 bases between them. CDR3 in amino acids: CASSPTPAGANVLTF. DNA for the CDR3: TGTGCCAGCAGCCCAACACCCGCTGGGGCCAACGTCCTGACTTTC.

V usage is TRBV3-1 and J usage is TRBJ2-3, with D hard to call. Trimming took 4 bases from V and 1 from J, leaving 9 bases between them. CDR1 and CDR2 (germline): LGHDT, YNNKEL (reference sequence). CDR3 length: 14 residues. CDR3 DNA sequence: TGTGCCAGCAGCCCAAATACCCGCACAGATACGCAGTATTTT. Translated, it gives CASSPNTRTDTQYF.

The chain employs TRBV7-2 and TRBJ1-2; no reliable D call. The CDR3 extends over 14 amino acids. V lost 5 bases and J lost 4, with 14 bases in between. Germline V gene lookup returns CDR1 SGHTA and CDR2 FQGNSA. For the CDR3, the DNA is TGTGCCAGCAGCCGGTTAAATCCCAGCTATGGCTACACCTTC. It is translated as CASSRLNPSYGYTF.

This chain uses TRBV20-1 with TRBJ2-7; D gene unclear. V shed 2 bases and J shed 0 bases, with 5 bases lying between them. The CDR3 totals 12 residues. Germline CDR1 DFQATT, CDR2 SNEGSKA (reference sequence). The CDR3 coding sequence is TGCAGTGCTAGACAGGACTCCTACGAGCAGTACTTC. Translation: CSARQDSYEQYF.

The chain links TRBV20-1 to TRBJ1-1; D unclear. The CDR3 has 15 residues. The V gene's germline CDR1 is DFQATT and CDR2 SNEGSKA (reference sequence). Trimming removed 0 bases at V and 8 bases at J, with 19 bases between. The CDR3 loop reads CSARDQLSPQQEAFF. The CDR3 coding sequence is TGCAGTGCTAGAGATCAGTTGTCACCACAACAAGAAGCTTTCTTT.

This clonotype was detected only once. The CDR3 nucleotides are TGTGCCAGCAGACCCCAAACCCCTGAAGCTTTCTTT. Amino acid sequence: CASRPQTPEAFF. The rearrangement links TRBV6-2 or TRBV6-3 to TRBJ1-1; D remains unclear. The germline V gene has CDR1 MNHEY and CDR2 SVGEGT. Trimming pared 6 bases from V and 6 bases from J, leaving 11 bases between. The CDR3 runs to 12 residues.

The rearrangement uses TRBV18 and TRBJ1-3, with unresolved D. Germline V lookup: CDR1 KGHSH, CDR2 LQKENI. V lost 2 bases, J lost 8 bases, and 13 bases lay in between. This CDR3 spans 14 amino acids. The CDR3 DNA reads TGTGCCAGCTCACCATTGCAAGAGACCCACACCATATATTTT. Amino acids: CASSPLQETHTIYF.

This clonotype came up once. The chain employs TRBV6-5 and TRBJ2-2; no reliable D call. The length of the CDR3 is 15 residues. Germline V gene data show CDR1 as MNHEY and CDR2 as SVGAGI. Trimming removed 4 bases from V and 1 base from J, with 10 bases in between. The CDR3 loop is CASSLSGVNTGELFF. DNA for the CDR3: TGTGCCAGCAGTTTGTCAGGCGTGAACACCGGGGAGCTGTTTTTT.

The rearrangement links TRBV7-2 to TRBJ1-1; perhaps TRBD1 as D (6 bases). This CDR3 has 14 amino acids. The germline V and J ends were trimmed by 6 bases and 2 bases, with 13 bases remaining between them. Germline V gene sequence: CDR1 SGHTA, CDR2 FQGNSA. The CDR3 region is CASRSLGANTEAFF. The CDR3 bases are TGTGCCAGCAGAAGCTTGGGGGCTAACACTGAAGCTTTCTTT.

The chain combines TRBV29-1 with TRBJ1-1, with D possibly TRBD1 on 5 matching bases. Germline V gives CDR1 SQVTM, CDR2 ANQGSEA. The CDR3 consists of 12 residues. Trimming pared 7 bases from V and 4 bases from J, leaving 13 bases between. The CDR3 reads CSAEGVGTEAFF. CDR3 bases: TGCAGCGCCGAAGGGGTAGGCACTGAAGCTTTCTTT.

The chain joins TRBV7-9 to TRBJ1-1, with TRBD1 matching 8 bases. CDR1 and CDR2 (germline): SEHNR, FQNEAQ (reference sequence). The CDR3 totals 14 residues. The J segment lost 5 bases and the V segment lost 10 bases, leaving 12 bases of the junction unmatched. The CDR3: CANSPDRGRTEAFF. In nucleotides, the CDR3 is TGTGCCAACTCTCCCGACAGGGGCCGGACTGAAGCTTTCTTT.

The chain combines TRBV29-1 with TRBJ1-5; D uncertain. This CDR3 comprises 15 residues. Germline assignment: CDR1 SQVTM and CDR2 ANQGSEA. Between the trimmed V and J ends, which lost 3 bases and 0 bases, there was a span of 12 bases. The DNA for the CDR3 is TGCAGCGTTGATAGTCGGGGTAATAGCAATCAGCCCCAGCATTTT. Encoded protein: CSVDSRGNSNQPQHF. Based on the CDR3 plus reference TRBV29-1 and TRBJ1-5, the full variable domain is SAVISQKPSRDICQRGTSLTIQCQVDSQVTMMFWYRQQPGQSLTLIATANQGSEATYESGFVIDKFPISRPNLTFSTLTVSNMSPEDSSIYLCSVDSRGNSNQPQHFGDGTRLSIL.

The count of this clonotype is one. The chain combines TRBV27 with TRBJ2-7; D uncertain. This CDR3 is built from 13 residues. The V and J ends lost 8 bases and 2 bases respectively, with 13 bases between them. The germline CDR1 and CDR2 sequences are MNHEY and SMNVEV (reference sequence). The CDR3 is CASARTPTYEQYF. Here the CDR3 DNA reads TGTGCCAGCGCACGGACGCCCACCTACGAGCAGTACTTC.

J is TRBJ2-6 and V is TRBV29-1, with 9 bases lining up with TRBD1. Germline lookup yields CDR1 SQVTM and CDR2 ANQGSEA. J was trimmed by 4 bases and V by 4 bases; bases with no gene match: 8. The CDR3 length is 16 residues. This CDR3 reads CSVAGYRGHGANVLTF. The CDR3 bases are TGCAGCGTTGCGGGCTACAGGGGGCACGGGGCCAACGTCCTGACTTTC.

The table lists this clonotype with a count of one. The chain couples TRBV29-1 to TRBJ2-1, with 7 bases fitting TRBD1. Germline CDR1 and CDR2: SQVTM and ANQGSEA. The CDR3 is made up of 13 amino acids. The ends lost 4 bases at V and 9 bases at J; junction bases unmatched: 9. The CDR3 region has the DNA TGCAGCGTTGGCGAAGGGACAGTGGGTGAGCAGTTCTTC. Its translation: CSVGEGTVGEQFF.

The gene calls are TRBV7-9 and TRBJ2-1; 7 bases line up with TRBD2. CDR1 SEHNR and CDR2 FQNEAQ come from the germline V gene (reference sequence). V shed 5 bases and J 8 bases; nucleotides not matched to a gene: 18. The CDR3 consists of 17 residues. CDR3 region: CASSASPGLSTPDEQFF. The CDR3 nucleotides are TGTGCCAGCAGCGCTTCACCGGGACTAAGTACCCCAGATGAGCAGTTCTTC.

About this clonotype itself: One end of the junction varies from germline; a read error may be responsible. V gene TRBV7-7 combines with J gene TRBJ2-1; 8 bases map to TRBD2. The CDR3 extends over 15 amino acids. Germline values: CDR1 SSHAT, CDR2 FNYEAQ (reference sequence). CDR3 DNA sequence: TGTGCTAGCAGCTTAGATCCCGGGGGGGCTAATGAGCAGTTCTTC. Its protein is CASSLDPGGANEQFF.

The CDR3 DNA is TGCGCCAGCAGCCTAGGGCTAGCGGGTAATCCCTACAATGAGCAGTTCTTC. It codes for CASSLGLAGNPYNEQFF. This rearrangement joins TRBV5-1 to TRBJ2-1; 8 nucleotides agree with TRBD2. The germline gives CDR1 SGHRS, CDR2 YFSETQ. The length of the CDR3 is 17 residues. Trimming took 4 bases from V and 2 from J; bases not matched to a gene: 11.

CDR3 protein: CASSIRGLAGETGELFF. The DNA of the CDR3 is TGTGCCAGTAGTATAAGGGGGCTAGCGGGAGAGACCGGGGAGCTGTTTTTT. The V and J genes are TRBV19 and TRBJ2-2; TRBD2 matches 10 bases. Per the germline V gene, CDR1 is LNHDA and CDR2 is SQIVND (reference sequence). Trimming took 2 bases from V and 5 from J; bases not matched to a gene: 8. The CDR3 has 17 amino acids.

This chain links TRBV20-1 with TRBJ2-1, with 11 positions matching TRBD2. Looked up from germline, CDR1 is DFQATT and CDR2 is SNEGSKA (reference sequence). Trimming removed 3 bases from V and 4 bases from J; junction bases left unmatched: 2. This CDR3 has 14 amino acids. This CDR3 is CSARLAGGYNEQFF. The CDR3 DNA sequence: TGCAGTGCTAGGTTAGCGGGAGGGTACAATGAGCAGTTCTTC.

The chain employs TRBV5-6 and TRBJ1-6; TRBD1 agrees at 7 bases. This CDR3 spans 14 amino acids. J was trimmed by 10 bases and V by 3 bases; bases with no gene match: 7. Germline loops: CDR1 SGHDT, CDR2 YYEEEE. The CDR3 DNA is TGTGCCAGCAGCTACCGGGACAGCCGGTCACCCCTCCACTTT. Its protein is CASSYRDSRSPLHF.

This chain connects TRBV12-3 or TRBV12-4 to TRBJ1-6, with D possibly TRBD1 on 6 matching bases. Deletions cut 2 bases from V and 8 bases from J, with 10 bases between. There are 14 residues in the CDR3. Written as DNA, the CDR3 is TGTGCCAGCAGTTTAACGGGGGCCCATTCACCCCTCCACTTT. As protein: CASSLTGAHSPLHF.

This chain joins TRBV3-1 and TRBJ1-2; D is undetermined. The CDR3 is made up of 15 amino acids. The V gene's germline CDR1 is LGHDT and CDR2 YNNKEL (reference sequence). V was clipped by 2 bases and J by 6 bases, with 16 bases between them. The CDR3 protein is CASSQLRRDHNGYTF. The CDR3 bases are TGTGCCAGCAGCCAACTTCGGAGGGATCACAATGGCTACACCTTC.

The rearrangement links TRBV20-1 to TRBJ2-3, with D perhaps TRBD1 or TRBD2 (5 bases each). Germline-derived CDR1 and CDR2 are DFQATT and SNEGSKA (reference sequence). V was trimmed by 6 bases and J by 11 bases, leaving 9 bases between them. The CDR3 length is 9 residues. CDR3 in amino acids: CSAGVEQYF. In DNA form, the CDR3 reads TGCAGTGCGGGGGTAGAGCAGTATTTT.

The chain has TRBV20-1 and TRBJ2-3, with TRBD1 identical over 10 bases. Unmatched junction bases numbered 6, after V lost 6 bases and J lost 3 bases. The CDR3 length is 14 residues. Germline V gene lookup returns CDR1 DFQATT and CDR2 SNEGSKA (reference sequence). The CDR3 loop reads CSAERTGGTDTQYF. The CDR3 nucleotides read TGCAGTGCCGAAAGGACAGGGGGAACAGATACGCAGTATTTT.

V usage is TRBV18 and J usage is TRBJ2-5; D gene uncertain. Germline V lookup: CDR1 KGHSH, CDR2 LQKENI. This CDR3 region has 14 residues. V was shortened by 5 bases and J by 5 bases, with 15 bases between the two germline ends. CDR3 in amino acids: CASSSRRVGETQYF. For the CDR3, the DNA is TGTGCCAGCTCATCGCGGAGAGTGGGGGAGACCCAGTACTTC.